These T cell receptor beta chains were read from a single sample in a study of shared clonotypes between healthy human individuals. The data were produced by immunoSEQ multiplex PCR, yet TCRdb's version contains in-frame clones alone and is incomplete. The sample shows around 1,900,000 clones, just over 90% of them seen only once. The specimen sequenced was naive CD8+ T cells from PBMCs. These receptors all come from a man between 18 and 35 years old in good health. Some clones in this sample may be carry-over from other donors' samples. CDR3s include the opening cysteine and the closing phenylalanine or tryptophan. Each record gives: D gene, J gene, clone size, V gene, CDR3 DNA, CDR3 protein. The D gene is left open where the match is weak. Clone size is not always given. Where it is, it says once, few, many or a class for expanded clones.

NA TRBJ1-2 NA TRBV28 TGTGCCAGCAGAGGACGGGGGAACGACTATGGCTACACCTTC CASRGRGNDYGYTF
TRBD1 TRBJ2-3 NA TRBV27 TGTGCCAGCAGTTTTAGAGACAGGGTGACCACAGATACGCAGTATTTT CASSFRDRVTTDTQYF
TRBD1 TRBJ2-5 NA TRBV28 TGTGCCAGCAGCACCGGGACAGCTAACCAAGAGACCCAGTACTTC CASSTGTANQETQYF
TRBD1 TRBJ1-2 NA TRBV7-9 TGTGCCAGCAGCCTCGCTAGGACAGGATCCCTTATGGGCTACACCTTC CASSLARTGSLMGYTF
TRBD1 TRBJ1-1 few TRBV2 TGTGCCAGCAGTGGGACAGGGATGAACACTGAAGCTTTCTTT CASSGTGMNTEAFF
NA TRBJ1-1 NA TRBV10-3 TGTGCCATCAGCGAGGGACATCTTAACACTGAAGCTTTCTTT CAISEGHLNTEAFF
NA TRBJ2-1 NA TRBV7-9 TGTGCCAGCAGCTTAGATTTAAACTACAATGAGCAGTTCTTC CASSLDLNYNEQFF
NA TRBJ2-1 NA TRBV30 TGTGCCTGGAGTAACCGGGGTTCCTACAATGAGCAGTTCTTC CAWSNRGSYNEQFF
TRBD2 TRBJ2-1 NA TRBV4-3 TGCGCCAGCAGCCAAGACTGGCTAGCGGGATACAATGAGCAGTTCTTC CASSQDWLAGYNEQFF
TRBD2 TRBJ2-3 NA TRBV7-2 TGTGCCAGCAGCTTCACTAGCGGGAACACAGATACGCAGTATTTT CASSFTSGNTDTQYF
TRBD2 TRBJ2-1 NA TRBV9 TGTGCCAGCAGCGTTCTTCCTAGCGGGGTCTTGGTTGATGAGCAGTTCTTC CASSVLPSGVLVDEQFF
NA TRBJ2-3 NA TRBV29-1 TGCAGCGTTGTAACAGATACGCAGTATTTT CSVVTDTQYF
NA TRBJ2-1 NA TRBV12-5 TGTGCTAGTGGTCCCGGGACACCCGAGCAGTTCTTC CASGPGTPEQFF
NA TRBJ1-5 NA TRBV19 TGTGCCAGTAGTTTGGCGCAGTACAATCAGCCCCAGCATTTT CASSLAQYNQPQHF
TRBD1 TRBJ2-7 NA TRBV7-9 TGTGCCAGCAGCCCAAGGACAGGGAACGTCCACGAGCAGTACTTC CASSPRTGNVHEQYF
NA TRBJ2-5 few TRBV9 TGTGCCAGCAGCGTAGACAGGGAAGAGACCCAGTACTTC CASSVDREETQYF
TRBD1 TRBJ2-5 NA TRBV10-3 TGTGCCATCAGGAAGGGACAGGGGGTTGAAGAGACCCAGTACTTC CAIRKGQGVEETQYF
NA TRBJ2-1 NA TRBV7-3 TGTGCCAGCAGCCCAGTCGGGTACAATGAGCAGTTCTTC CASSPVGYNEQFF
NA TRBJ1-2 once TRBV4-3 TGCGCCAGCAGCCAAGATAGGAGGGCCACTAACTATGGCTACACCTTC CASSQDRRATNYGYTF
NA TRBJ1-2 NA TRBV11-2 TGTGCCAGCAGCGACTTCTATGGCTACACCTTC CASSDFYGYTF
NA TRBJ2-6 NA TRBV27 TGTGCCAGCAGGGGGACCACAGGGAGGGGGGCCAACGTCCTGACTTTC CASRGTTGRGANVLTF
TRBD2 TRBJ2-1 NA TRBV4-1 TGCGCCAGCAGGGGGGCGGGGGGTCTACAGTTCTTC CASRGAGGLQFF
TRBD1 TRBJ1-3 NA TRBV7-9 TGTGCCAGCAGCCATACAGGGGACTCTGGAAACACCATATATTTT CASSHTGDSGNTIYF
NA TRBJ1-1 NA TRBV19 TGTGCCAGTAGTGGATCGGGCACTGAAGCTTTCTTT CASSGSGTEAFF
NA TRBJ1-2 once TRBV4-1 TGCGCCAGCAGCAGGGAGAACTATGGCTACACCTTC CASSRENYGYTF
NA TRBJ2-7 NA TRBV27 TGTGCCAGCAGGCCGACTCCGGGGGTAACCTACGAGCAGTACTTC CASRPTPGVTYEQYF
TRBD1 TRBJ2-3 NA TRBV14 TGTGCCAGCAGCCCTGGGACAGGGGGCACCACAGATACGCAGTATTTT CASSPGTGGTTDTQYF
NA TRBJ1-1 NA TRBV6-6 TGTGCCAGCAGTTTTTGGGTTAGGACCTTGAACACTGAAGCTTTCTTT CASSFWVRTLNTEAFF
NA TRBJ2-7 NA TRBV28 TGTGCCAGCAGCCGCACAGGGATCGAGCAGTACTTC CASSRTGIEQYF
NA TRBJ1-2 NA TRBV7-6 TGTGCCAGCAGCCTGTGGGAATCCGGGATCCCTTATGGCTACACCTTC CASSLWESGIPYGYTF
NA TRBJ2-7 once TRBV6-1 TGTGCCAGCAGTGCCACGGGGTGGTCTTCCTACGAGCAGTACTTC CASSATGWSSYEQYF
NA TRBJ1-1 NA TRBV2 TGTGCCAGCAGTGGGCGACTCACTGAAGCTTTCTTT CASSGRLTEAFF
TRBD1 TRBJ1-2 NA TRBV7-2 TGTGCCAGCAGCTTAGCGCAACAGGGGATCTATGGCTACACCTTC CASSLAQQGIYGYTF
NA TRBJ1-2 NA TRBV6-6 TGTGCCAGCAGTACGGGACCGTCGTTTACCGGCTACACCTTC CASSTGPSFTGYTF
NA TRBJ1-1 NA TRBV15 TGTGCCACCAGCAGAGACAGGGATACTGAAGCTTTCTTT CATSRDRDTEAFF
TRBD1 TRBJ2-7 NA TRBV2 TGTGCCAGCAGTGAAAGCGGGACAGGGGGCCCGTCCTACGAGCAGTACTTC CASSESGTGGPSYEQYF
NA TRBJ2-5 NA TRBV7-9 TGTGCCAGCAGCCTACCCGGGGAGACCCAGTACTTC CASSLPGETQYF
TRBD1 TRBJ2-2 NA TRBV5-6 TGTGCCAGCAGCTTGGTTTGGGGGACAGGGAACACCGGGGAGCTGTTTTTT CASSLVWGTGNTGELFF
NA TRBJ2-1 NA TRBV9 TGTGCCAGCAGCGTAAGCAGTGAGCAGTTCTTC CASSVSSEQFF
NA TRBJ1-1 once TRBV28 TGTGCCAGCAGTCCAGGGAATACCCCTGAAGCTTTCTTT CASSPGNTPEAFF
NA TRBJ1-1 NA TRBV27 TGTGCCAGCAAACCCACGCGAGGGGCCACTGAAGCTTTCTTT CASKPTRGATEAFF
TRBD1 TRBJ1-1 few TRBV27 TGTGCCAGCAGCCCAAACAGGGGAACTGAAGCTTTCTTT CASSPNRGTEAFF
TRBD2 TRBJ2-1 NA TRBV5-1 TGCGCCAGCAGCTTGGATGGGAGCGGGAGCACCTACAATGAGCAGTTCTTC CASSLDGSGSTYNEQFF
NA TRBJ1-2 once TRBV28 TGTGCCAGCGGGGAGGTCTTCAGGGGCGCGTATGGCTACACCTTC CASGEVFRGAYGYTF
TRBD2 TRBJ2-7 NA TRBV4-2 TGTGCCAGCAGCCCTCGGGTAGCGGGAGGACCTTCCTACGAGCAGTACTTC CASSPRVAGGPSYEQYF